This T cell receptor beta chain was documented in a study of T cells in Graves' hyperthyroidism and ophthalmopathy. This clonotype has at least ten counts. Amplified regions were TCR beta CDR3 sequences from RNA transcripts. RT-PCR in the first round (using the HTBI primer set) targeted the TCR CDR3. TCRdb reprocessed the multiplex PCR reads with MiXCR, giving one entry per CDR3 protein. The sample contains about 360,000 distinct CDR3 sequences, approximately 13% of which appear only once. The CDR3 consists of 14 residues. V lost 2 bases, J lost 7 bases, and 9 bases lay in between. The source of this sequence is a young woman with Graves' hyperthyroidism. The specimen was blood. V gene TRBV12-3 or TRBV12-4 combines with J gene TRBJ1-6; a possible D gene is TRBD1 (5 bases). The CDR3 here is CASSLKGPNSPLHF. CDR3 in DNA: TGTGCCAGCAGTTTAAAGGGGCCAAATTCACCCCTCCACTTT.